The rows below give T cell receptor beta chains drawn from one sample of a study of T cell changes during pregnancy in multiple sclerosis. Assay: immunoSEQ multiplex PCR; the TCRdb copy retains only in-frame clones and omits some. The sample lists 50,000 or so clones, roughly 93% seen once, with approximately 1.9% in the top ten. Sequencing used peripheral blood, obtained in the second trimester of pregnancy. These receptors came from a female donor with multiple sclerosis, enrolled in a pregnancy study. Each CDR3 is given with its conserved first and last residue. A D gene is named only where the DNA matches it firmly. Only part of the rows carry a size: once, few, many, or a class if the clone is expanded.

j_call	clone_size	v_call	d_call	cdr3_aa	cdr3_nt
TRBJ1-4	.	TRBV18	.	CASSYENLKEKLFF	TGTGCCAGCTCATATGAGAACTTGAAGGAAAAACTGTTTTTT
TRBJ2-7	.	TRBV19	.	CASSPGLGNYEQYF	TGTGCCAGTAGCCCGGGACTCGGAAACTACGAGCAGTACTTC
TRBJ1-5	.	TRBV6-1	.	CASREDGGSNQPQHF	TGTGCCAGCAGGGAGGACGGAGGCAGCAATCAGCCCCAGCATTTT
TRBJ2-1	.	TRBV18	.	CASSLKSSASSYNEQFF	TGTGCCAGCTCCCTCAAATCTAGCGCCAGCTCCTACAATGAGCAGTTCTTC
TRBJ2-7	.	TRBV11-1	TRBD2	CASSLQRSGTSGLYF	TGTGCCAGCAGCTTACAAAGATCCGGGACTAGCGGTCTGTACTTC
TRBJ1-1	.	TRBV11-3	.	CANSFDPLLGGTNTEAFF	TGTGCCAACAGCTTCGACCCCTTACTGGGAGGGACGAACACTGAAGCTTTCTTT
TRBJ2-1	once	TRBV7-9	TRBD2	CASSPRGGRWNEQFF	TGTGCCAGCAGCCCCAGAGGCGGGAGATGGAATGAGCAGTTCTTC
TRBJ2-1	.	TRBV29-1	TRBD2	CSVEEVFPSGSPNEQFF	TGCAGCGTTGAAGAAGTATTCCCTAGCGGGAGTCCCAATGAGCAGTTCTTC
TRBJ1-1	.	TRBV5-6	.	CASSLGLVRGRDTEAFF	TGTGCCAGCAGCTTGGGTCTTGTGCGGGGGCGGGATACTGAAGCTTTCTTT
TRBJ2-5	.	TRBV15	TRBD2	CATSRLSVAGHQETQYF	TGTGCCACCAGCAGGCTCTCGGTAGCGGGACACCAAGAGACCCAGTACTTC
TRBJ1-6	once	TRBV30	TRBD1	CAREDRVGSPLHF	TGTGCCCGCGAGGACAGGGTAGGATCACCCCTCCACTTT
TRBJ2-2	.	TRBV15	.	CATSRQKSTGELFF	TGTGCCACCAGCAGGCAGAAAAGTACCGGGGAGCTGTTTTTT
TRBJ2-7	.	TRBV7-2	TRBD1	CASSHTGDEQYF	TGTGCCAGCAGCCACACAGGGGACGAGCAGTACTTC
TRBJ1-2	.	TRBV7-2	TRBD1	CASSDRTGGNYGYTF	TGTGCCAGCAGCGACAGGACAGGGGGAAACTATGGCTACACCTTC
TRBJ2-2	.	TRBV4-3	TRBD2	CASSQSLAGPTTGELFF	TGCGCCAGCAGCCAATCCCTAGCGGGCCCAACGACCGGGGAGCTGTTTTTT
TRBJ2-2	.	TRBV4-3	.	CASSQGSGAGELFF	TGCGCCAGCAGCCAGGGCTCGGGGGCCGGGGAGCTGTTTTTT
TRBJ2-3	.	TRBV25-1	TRBD2	CASSEFGTSGTDTQYF	TGTGCCAGCAGTGAATTTGGGACTAGCGGCACAGATACGCAGTATTTT
TRBJ2-3	.	TRBV11-2	TRBD2	CASRHVRGLDTQYF	TGTGCCAGCAGACACGTGCGGGGGTTAGATACGCAGTATTTT
TRBJ2-5	.	TRBV2	TRBD2	CASSGRFLETQYF	TGTGCCAGTAGCGGGAGGTTCTTGGAGACCCAGTACTTC
TRBJ2-1	.	TRBV7-3	TRBD2	CASSLVAGSYNEQFF	TGTGCCAGCAGCTTAGTAGCGGGCTCCTACAATGAGCAGTTCTTC